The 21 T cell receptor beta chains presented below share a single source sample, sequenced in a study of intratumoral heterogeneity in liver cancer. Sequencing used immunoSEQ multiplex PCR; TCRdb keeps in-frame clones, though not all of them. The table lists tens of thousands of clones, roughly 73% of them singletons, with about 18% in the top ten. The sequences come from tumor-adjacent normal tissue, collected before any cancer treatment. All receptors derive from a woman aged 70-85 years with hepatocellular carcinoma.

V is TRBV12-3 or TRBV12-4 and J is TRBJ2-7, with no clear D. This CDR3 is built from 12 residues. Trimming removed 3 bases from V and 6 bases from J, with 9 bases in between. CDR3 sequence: CASSFLVREQYF. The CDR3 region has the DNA TGTGCCAGCAGTTTCCTGGTGCGCGAGCAGTACTTC.

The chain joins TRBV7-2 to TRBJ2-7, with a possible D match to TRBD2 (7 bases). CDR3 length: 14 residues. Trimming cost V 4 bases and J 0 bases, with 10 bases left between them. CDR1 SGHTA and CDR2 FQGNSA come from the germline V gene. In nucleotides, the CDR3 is TGTGCCAGCAGCTGGGGGGGCCGCTCCTACGAGCAGTACTTC. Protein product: CASSWGGRSYEQYF.

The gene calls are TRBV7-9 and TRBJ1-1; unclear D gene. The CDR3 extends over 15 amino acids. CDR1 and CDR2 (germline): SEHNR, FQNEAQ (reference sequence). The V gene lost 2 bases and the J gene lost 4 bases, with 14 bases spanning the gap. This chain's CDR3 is CASSLMSQRSTEAFF. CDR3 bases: TGTGCCAGCAGCTTAATGTCGCAGCGGAGCACTGAAGCTTTCTTT.

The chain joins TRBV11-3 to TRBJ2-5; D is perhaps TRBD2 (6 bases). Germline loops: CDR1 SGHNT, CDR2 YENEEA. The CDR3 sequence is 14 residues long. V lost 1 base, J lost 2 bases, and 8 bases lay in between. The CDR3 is CASSLGDSQETQYF. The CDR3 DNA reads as TGTGCCAGCAGCTTAGGGGACTCACAAGAGACCCAGTACTTC. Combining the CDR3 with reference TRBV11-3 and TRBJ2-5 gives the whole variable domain EAGVVQSPRYKIIEKKQPVAFWCNPISGHNTLYWYLQNLGQGPELLIRYENEEAVDDSQLPKDRFSAERLKGVDSTLKIQPAELGDSAVYLCASSLGDSQETQYFGPGTRLLVL.

This CDR3 is CASSLGLLAGLNTGELFF. CDR3 in DNA: TGCGCCAGCAGCTTGGGGTTACTAGCGGGACTCAACACCGGGGAGCTGTTTTTT. The chain recombines TRBV5-1 with TRBJ2-2; 10 bases line up with TRBD2. There are 18 residues in the CDR3. Germline CDR1 and CDR2: SGHRS and YFSETQ. The J segment lost 2 bases and the V segment lost 0 bases, leaving 7 bases of the junction unmatched.

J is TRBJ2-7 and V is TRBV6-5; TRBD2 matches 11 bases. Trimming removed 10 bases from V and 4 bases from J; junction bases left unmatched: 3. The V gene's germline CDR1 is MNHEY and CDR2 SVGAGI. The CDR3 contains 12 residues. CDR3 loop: CAIRTSGYEQYF. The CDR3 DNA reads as TGTGCCATAAGGACTAGCGGGTACGAGCAGTACTTC.

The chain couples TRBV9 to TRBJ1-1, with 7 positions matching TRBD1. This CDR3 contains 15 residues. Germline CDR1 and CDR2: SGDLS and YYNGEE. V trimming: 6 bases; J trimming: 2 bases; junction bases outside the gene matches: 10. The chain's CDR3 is CASTRRDRINTEAFF. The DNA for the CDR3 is TGTGCCAGCACCCGGAGGGACAGAATTAACACTGAAGCTTTCTTT.

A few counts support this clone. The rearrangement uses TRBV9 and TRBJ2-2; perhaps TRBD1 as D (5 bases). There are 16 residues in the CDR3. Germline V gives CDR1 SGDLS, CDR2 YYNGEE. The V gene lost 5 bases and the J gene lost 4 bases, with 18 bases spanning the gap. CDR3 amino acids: CASSREAGSITGELFF. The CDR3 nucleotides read TGTGCCAGCAGTCGTGAGGCAGGGTCGATCACCGGGGAGCTGTTTTTT.

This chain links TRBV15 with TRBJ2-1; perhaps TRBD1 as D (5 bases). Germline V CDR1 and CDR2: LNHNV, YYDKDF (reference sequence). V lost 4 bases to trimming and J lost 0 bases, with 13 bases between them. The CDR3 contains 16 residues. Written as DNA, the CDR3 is TGTGCCACCAGCACTAGGGGCCTAAGCTCCTACAATGAGCAGTTCTTC. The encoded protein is CATSTRGLSSYNEQFF. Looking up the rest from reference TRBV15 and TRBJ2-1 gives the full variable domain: DAMVIQNPRYQVTQFGKPVTLSCSQTLNHNVMYWYQQKSSQAPKLLFHYYDKDFNNEADTPDNFQSRRPNTSFCFLDIRSPGLGDTAMYLCATSTRGLSSYNEQFFGPGTRLTVL.

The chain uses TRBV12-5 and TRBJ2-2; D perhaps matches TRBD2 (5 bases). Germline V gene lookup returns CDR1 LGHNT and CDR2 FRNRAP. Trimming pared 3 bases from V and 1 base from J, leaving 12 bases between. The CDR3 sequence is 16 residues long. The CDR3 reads CASGFGSAENTGELFF. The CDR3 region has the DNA TGTGCTAGTGGTTTCGGGTCAGCGGAGAACACCGGGGAGCTGTTTTTT.

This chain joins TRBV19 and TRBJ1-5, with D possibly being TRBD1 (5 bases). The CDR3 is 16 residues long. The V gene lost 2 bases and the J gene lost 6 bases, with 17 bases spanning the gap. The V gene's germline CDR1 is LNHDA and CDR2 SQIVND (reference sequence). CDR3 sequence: CASSIIEGALAQPQHF. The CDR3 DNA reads TGTGCCAGTAGTATAATTGAAGGGGCGCTCGCTCAGCCCCAGCATTTT.

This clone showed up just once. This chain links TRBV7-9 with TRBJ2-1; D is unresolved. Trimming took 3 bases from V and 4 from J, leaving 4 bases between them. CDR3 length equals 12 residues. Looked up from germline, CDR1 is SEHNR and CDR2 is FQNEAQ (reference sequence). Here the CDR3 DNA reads TGTGCCAGCAGCTTTGGATACAATGAGCAGTTCTTC. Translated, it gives CASSFGYNEQFF.

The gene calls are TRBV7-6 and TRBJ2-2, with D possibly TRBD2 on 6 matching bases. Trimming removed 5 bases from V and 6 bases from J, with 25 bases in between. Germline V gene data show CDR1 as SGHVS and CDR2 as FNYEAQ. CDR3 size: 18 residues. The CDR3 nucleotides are TGTGCCAGCAGCCTGGGCGCGGAGGGCAGGGAGGTTCCCGGGGAGCTGTTTTTT. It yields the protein CASSLGAEGREVPGELFF. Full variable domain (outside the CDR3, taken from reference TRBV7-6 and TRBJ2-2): GAGVSQSPRYKVTKRGQDVALRCDPISGHVSLYWYRQALGQGPEFLTYFNYEAQQDKSGLPNDRFSAERPEGSISTLTIQRTEQRDSAMYRCASSLGAEGREVPGELFFGEGSRLTVL.

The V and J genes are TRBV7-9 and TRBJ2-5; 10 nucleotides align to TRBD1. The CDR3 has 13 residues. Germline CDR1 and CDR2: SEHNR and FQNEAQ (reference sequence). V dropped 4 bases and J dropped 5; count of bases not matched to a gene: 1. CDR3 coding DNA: TGTGCCAGCAGCTGGACAGGGGGGGAGACCCAGTACTTC. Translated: CASSWTGGETQYF. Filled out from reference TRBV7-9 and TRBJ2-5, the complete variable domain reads DTGVSQNPRHKITKRGQNVTFRCDPISEHNRLYWYRQTLGQGPEFLTYFQNEAQLEKSRLLSDRFSAERPKGSFSTLEIQRTEQGDSAMYLCASSWTGGETQYFGPGTRLLVL.

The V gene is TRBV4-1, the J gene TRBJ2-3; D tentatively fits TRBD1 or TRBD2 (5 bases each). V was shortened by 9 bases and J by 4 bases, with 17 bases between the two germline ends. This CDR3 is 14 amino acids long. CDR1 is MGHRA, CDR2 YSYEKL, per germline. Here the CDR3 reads CASATGTQADTQYF. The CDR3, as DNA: TGCGCCAGTGCTACCGGGACGCAAGCAGATACGCAGTATTTT.

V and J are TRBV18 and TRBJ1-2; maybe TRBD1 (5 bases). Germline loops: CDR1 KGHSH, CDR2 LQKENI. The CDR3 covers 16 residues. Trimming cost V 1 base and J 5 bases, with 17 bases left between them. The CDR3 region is CASSPRVEGRHYGYTF. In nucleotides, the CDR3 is TGTGCCAGCTCACCACGGGTCGAGGGGCGGCATTATGGCTACACCTTC.

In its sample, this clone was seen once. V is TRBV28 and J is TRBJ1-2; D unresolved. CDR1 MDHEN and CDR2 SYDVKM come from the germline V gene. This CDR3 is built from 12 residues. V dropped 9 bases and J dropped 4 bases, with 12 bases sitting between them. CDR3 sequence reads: CASIDSGYGYTF. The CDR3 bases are TGTGCCAGTATTGATAGCGGCTATGGCTACACCTTC.

DNA for the CDR3: TGTGCCATCGATGGGACAGCCAAAAACATTCAGTACTTC. Protein product: CAIDGTAKNIQYF. V and J are TRBV11-3 and TRBJ2-4; perhaps D is TRBD1 or TRBD2 (5 bases each). Trimming pared 10 bases from V and 0 bases from J, leaving 10 bases between. This CDR3 region has 13 residues. CDR1 is SGHNT and CDR2 is YENEEA in the germline V gene. Full variable domain (missing parts from reference TRBV11-3 and TRBJ2-4): EAGVVQSPRYKIIEKKQPVAFWCNPISGHNTLYWYLQNLGQGPELLIRYENEEAVDDSQLPKDRFSAERLKGVDSTLKIQPAELGDSAVYLCAIDGTAKNIQYFGAGTRLSVL.

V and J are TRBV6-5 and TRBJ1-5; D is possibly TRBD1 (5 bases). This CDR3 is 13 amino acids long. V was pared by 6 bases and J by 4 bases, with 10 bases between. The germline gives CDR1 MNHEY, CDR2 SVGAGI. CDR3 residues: CASSATVNQPQHF. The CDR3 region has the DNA TGTGCCAGCAGCGCGACAGTGAATCAGCCCCAGCATTTT.

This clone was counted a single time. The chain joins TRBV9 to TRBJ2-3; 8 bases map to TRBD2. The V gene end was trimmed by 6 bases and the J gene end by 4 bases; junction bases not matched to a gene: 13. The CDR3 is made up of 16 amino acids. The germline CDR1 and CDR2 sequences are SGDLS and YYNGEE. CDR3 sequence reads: CASTPPGLGFPDTQYF. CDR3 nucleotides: TGTGCCAGCACGCCTCCGGGACTAGGCTTTCCAGATACGCAGTATTTT. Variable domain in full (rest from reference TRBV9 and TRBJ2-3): DSGVTQTPKHLITATGQRVTLRCSPRSGDLSVYWYQQSLDQGLQFLIQYYNGEERAKGNILERFSAQQFPDLHSELNLSSLELGDSALYFCASTPPGLGFPDTQYFGPGTRLTVL.

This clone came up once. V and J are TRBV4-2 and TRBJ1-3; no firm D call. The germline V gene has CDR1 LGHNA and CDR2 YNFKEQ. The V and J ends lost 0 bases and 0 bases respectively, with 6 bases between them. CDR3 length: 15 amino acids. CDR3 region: CASSQDMISGNTIYF. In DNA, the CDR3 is TGTGCCAGCAGCCAAGATATGATCTCTGGAAACACCATATATTTT.